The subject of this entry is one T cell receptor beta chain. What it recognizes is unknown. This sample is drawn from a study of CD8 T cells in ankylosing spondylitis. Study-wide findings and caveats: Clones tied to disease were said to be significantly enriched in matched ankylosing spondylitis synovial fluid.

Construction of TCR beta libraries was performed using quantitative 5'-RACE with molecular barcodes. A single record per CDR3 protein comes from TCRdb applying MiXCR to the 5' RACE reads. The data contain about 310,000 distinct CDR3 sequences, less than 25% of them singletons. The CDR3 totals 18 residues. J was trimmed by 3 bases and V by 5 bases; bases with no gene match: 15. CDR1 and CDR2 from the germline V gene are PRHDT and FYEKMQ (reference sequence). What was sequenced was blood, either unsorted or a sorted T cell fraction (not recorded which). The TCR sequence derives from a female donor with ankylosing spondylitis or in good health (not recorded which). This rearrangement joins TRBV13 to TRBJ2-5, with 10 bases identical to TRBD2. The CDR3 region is CASSLRAPGTSVEETQYF. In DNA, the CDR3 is TGTGCCAGCAGCCTTAGGGCCCCCGGGACTAGCGTTGAAGAGACCCAGTACTTC.